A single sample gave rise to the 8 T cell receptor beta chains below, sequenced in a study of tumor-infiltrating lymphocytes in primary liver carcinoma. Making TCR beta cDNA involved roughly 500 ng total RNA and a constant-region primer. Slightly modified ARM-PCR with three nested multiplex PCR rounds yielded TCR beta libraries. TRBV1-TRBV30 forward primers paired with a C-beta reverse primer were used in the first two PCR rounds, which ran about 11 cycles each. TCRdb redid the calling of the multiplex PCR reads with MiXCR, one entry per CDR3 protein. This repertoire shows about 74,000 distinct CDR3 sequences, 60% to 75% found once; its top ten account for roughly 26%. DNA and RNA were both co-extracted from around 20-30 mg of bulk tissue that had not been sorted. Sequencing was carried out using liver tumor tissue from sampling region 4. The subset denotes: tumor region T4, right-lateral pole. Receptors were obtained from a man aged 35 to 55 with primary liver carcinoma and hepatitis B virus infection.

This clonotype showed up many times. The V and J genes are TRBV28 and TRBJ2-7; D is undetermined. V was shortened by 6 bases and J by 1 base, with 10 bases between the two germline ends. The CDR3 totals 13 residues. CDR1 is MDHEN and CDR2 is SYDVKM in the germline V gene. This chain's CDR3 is CASSRGGSYEQYF. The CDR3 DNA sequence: TGTGCCAGCAGCCGAGGCGGATCCTACGAGCAGTACTTC.

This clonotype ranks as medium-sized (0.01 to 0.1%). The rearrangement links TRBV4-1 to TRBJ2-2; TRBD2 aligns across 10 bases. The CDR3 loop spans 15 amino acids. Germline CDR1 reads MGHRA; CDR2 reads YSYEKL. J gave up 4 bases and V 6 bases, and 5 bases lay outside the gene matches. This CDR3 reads CASSLAGDVTGELFF. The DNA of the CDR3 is TGCGCCAGCAGTCTAGCGGGAGATGTCACCGGGGAGCTGTTTTTT.

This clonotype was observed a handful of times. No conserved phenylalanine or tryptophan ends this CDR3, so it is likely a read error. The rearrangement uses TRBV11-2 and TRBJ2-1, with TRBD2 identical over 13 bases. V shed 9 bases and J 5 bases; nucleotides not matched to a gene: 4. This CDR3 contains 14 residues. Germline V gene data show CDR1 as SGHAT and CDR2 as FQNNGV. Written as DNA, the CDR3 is TGTGCCAGTAAAGGGACTAGCGGGAACAATGAGCAGTTCTCC. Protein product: CASKGTSGNNEQFS.

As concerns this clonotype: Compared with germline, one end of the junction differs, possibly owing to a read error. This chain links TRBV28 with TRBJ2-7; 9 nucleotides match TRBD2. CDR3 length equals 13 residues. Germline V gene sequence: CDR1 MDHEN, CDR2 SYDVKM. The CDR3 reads CASVREGYGEQYF. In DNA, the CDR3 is TGTGCCAGCGTGCGGGAGGGATACGGCGAGCAATACTTC.

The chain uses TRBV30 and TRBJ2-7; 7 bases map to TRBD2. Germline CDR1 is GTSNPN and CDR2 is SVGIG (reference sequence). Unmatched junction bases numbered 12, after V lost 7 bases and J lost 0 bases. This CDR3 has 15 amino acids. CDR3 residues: CAYKRGAGASYEQYF. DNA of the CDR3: TGTGCCTACAAGAGGGGTGCGGGAGCCTCCTACGAGCAGTACTTC.

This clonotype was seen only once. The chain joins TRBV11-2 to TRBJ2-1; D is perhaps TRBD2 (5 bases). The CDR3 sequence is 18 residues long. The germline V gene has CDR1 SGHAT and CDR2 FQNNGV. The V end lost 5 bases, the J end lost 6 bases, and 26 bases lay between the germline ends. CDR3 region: CASSPTEGRLASPNEQFF. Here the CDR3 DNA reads TGTGCCAGCAGCCCTACAGAAGGGAGATTAGCGAGTCCCAATGAGCAGTTCTTC.

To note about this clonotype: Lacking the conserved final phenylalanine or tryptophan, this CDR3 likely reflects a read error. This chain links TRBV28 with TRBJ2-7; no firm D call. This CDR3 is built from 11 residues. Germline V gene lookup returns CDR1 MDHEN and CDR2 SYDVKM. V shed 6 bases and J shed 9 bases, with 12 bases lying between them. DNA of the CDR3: TGTGCCAGCAGCAATTCCCACGTGCAGTACCTC. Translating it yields CASSNSHVQYL.

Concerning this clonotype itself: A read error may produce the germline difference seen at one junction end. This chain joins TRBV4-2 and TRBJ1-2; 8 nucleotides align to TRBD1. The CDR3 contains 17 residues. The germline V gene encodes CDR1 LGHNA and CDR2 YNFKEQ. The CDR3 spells CAGSQEVNRGRNYGYTF. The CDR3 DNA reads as TGTGCCGGCAGCCAAGAAGTCAACAGGGGGAGGAACTATGGCTACACCTTC.